One T cell receptor (beta chain) is described in this entry. This entry belongs to a study of CD8 T cells in Susac syndrome. A quantity of roughly 0.5 to 1 ug RNA underwent reverse transcription using random hexamers. Coverage of TCR beta CDR3 amplification by immunoSEQ multiplex PCR extended to 54 Vbeta and 13 Jbeta. One entry per CDR3 protein results from TCRdb running MiXCR on the immunoSEQ multiplex PCR reads. This sample has 150,000 to 250,000 distinct CDR3 sequences, with nearly 95% found just once. CD8+ and CD4+ blood T cells underwent TCR beta sequencing. Germline V lookup: CDR1 MNHEY, CDR2 SMNVEV (reference sequence). This CDR3 region has 17 residues. After removal of 5 bases from V and 7 bases from J, the junction contained 12 bases not matched to a gene.

The chain couples TRBV27 to TRBJ2-1; 12 bases match TRBD2. The receptor's source is a human donor with multiple sclerosis. Sequencing used CD4+ T cells from PBMCs. The CDR3 loop reads CASSPTRASGGANEQFF. In DNA form, the CDR3 reads TGTGCCAGCAGTCCCACCCGCGCTAGCGGGGGGGCTAATGAGCAGTTCTTC.